This T cell receptor (beta chain) appears in the sequencing data of a study of blood T cell repertoires in COVID-19. Turning to the study itself: In each case, the material was cDNA or gDNA derived from T cells, B-cell-depleted T cells, or PBMCs.

The germline gives CDR1 LGHNA, CDR2 YNFKEQ. V trimming: 3 bases; J trimming: 5 bases; junction bases outside the gene matches: 10. CDR3 length: 16 residues. Original handling: How many nucleated cells were present was estimated from reference gene primer amplification. TCRdb keeps only in-frame clones here, not all; method: immunoSEQ multiplex PCR. V, J and clone size are taken as reported in that table, and D and trimming were inferred from the DNA itself. Altogether fewer than 70,000 clones are present, about nine tenths being singletons, with the ten largest covering more than 7%. V is TRBV4-2 and J is TRBJ2-5; 9 nucleotides agree with TRBD2. This clonotype was obtained from a woman in her sixties or seventies with active COVID-19. Sequencing input: peripheral blood. As DNA, the CDR3 is TGTGCCAGCAGCCAGGGTAGCGGGAGTGGAATGGAGACCCAGTACTTC. Translated: CASSQGSGSGMETQYF.